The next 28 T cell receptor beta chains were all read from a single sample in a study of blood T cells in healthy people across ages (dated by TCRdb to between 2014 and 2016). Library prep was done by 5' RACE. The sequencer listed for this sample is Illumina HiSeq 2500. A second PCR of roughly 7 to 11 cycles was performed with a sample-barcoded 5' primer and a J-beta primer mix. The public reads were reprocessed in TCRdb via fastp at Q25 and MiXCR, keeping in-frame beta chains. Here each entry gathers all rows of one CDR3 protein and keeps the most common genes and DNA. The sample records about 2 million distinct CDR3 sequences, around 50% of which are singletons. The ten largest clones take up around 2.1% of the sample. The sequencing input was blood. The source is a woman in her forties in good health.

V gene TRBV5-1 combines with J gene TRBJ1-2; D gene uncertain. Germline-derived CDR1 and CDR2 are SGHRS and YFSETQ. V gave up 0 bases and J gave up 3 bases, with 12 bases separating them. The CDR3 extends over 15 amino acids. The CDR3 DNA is TGCGCCAGCAGCTTGGGACTGATGAATTACTATGGCTACACCTTC. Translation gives CASSLGLMNYYGYTF.

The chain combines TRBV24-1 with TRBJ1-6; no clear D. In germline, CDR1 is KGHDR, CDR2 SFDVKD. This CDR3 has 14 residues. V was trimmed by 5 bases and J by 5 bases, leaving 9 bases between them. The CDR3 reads CATSAAPNNSPLHF. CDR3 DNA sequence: TGTGCCACCAGTGCGGCTCCTAATAATTCACCCCTCCACTTT.

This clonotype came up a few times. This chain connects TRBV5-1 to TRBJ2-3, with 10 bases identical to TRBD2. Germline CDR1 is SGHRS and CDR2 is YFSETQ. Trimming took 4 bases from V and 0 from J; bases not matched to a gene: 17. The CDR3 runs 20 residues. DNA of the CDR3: TGCGCCAGCAGCGCGGCTAGCGGGGGCGAAAAGGCGCTTAGCACAGATACGCAGTATTTT. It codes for CASSAASGGEKALSTDTQYF.

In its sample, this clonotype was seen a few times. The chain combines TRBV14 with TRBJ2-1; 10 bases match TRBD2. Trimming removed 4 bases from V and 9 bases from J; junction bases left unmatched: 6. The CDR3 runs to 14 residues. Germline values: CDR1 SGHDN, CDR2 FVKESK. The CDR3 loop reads CASSPGLAFREQFF. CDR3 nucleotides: TGTGCCAGCAGCCCGGGACTAGCGTTCCGTGAGCAGTTCTTC.

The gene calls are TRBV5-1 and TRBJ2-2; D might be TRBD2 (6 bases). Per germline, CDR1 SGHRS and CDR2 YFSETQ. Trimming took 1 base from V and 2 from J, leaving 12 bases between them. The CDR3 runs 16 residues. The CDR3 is CASSLIAVHNTGELFF. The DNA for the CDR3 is TGCGCCAGCAGCTTGATAGCGGTCCACAACACCGGGGAGCTGTTTTTT.

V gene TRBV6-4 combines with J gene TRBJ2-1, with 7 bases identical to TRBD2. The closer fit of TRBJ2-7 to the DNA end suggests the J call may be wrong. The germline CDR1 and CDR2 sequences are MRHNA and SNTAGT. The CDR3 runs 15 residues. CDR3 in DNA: TGTGCCAGCAGAAAGATCCTGGGGGGGTACTGCGAGCAGTACTTC. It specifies CASRKILGGYCEQYF.

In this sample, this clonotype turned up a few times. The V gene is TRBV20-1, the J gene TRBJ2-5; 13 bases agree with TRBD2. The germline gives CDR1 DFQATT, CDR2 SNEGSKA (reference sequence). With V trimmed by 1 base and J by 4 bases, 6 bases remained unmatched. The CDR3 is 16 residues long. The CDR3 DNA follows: TGCAGTGCTAGAGTCACTAGCGGGGGGGCCATAGAGACCCAGTACTTC. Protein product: CSARVTSGGAIETQYF.

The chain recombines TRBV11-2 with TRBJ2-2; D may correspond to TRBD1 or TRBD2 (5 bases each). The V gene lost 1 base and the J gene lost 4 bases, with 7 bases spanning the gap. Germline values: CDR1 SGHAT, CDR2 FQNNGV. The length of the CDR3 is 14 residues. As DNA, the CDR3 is TGTGCCAGCAGCTTAGGGGGGACCACCGGGGAGCTGTTTTTT. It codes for CASSLGGTTGELFF. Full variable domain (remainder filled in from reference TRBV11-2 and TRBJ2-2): EAGVAQSPRYKIIEKRQSVAFWCNPISGHATLYWYQQILGQGPKLLIQFQNNGVVDDSQLPKDRFSAERLKGVDSTLKIQPAKLEDSAVYLCASSLGGTTGELFFGEGSRLTVL.

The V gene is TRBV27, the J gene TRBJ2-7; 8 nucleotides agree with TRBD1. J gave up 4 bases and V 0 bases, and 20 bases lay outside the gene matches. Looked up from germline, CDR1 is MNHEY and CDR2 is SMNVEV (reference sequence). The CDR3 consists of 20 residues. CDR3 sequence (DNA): TGTGCCAGCAGTTTATCCGGGACAGGAATCGCCATGGGGGGAGATTACGAGCAGTACTTC. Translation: CASSLSGTGIAMGGDYEQYF.

This CDR3 reads CSARTPGGTQYF. CDR3 DNA sequence: TGCAGTGCTAGGACCCCTGGGGGTACCCAGTACTTC. V gene TRBV20-1 combines with J gene TRBJ2-5, with D perhaps given as TRBD1 or TRBD2 (5 bases each). This CDR3 comprises 12 residues. CDR1 DFQATT and CDR2 SNEGSKA come from the germline V gene (reference sequence). The ends were cut back, 3 bases at V and 8 bases at J, with 13 bases in the middle.

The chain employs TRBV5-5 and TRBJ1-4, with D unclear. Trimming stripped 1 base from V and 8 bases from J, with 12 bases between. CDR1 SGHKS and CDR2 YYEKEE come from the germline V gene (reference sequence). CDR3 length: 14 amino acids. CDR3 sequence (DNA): TGTGCCAGCAGCTTGATGACGGCGCGGGAAAAACTGTTTTTT. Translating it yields CASSLMTAREKLFF.

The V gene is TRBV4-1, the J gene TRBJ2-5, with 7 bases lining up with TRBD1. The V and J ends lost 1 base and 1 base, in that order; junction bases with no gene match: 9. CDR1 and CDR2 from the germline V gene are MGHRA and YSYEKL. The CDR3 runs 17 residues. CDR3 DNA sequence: TGCGCCAGCAGCCAAGGAGACAGGGTTTATACCCAAGAGACCCAGTACTTC. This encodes CASSQGDRVYTQETQYF.

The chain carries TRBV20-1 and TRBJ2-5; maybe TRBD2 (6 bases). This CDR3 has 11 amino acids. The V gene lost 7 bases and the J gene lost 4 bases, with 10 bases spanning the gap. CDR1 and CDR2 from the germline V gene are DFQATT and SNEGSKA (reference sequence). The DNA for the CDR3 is TGCAGTGTTGGGAGGCTAGAGACCCAGTACTTC. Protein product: CSVGRLETQYF.

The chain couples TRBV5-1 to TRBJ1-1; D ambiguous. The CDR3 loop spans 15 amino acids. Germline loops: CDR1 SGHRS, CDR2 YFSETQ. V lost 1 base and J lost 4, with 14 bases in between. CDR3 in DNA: TGCGCCAGCAGCTTGAGGGCAGGCGAGGGCACTGAAGCTTTCTTT. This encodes CASSLRAGEGTEAFF.

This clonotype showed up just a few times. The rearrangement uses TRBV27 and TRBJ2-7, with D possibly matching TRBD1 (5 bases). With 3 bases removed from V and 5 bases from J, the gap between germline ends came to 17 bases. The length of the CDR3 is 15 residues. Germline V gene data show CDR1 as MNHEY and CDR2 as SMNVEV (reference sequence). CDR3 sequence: CASSFSRDSGNEQYF. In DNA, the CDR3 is TGTGCCAGCAGTTTTTCACGAGACAGTGGAAACGAGCAGTACTTC.

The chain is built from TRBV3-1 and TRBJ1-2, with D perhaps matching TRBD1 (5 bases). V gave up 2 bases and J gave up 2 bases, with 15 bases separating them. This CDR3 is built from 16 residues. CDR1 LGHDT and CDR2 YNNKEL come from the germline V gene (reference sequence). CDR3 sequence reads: CASSQRRDSGNYGYTF. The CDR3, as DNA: TGTGCCAGCAGCCAAAGGCGGGACTCCGGGAACTATGGCTACACCTTC.

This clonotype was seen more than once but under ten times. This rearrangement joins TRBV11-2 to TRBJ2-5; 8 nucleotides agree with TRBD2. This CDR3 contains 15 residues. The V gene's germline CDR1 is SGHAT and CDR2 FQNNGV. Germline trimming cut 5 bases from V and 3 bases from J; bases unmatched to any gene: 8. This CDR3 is CASSDSTGGKETQYF. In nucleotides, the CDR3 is TGTGCCAGCAGCGATTCCACGGGGGGGAAAGAGACCCAGTACTTC.

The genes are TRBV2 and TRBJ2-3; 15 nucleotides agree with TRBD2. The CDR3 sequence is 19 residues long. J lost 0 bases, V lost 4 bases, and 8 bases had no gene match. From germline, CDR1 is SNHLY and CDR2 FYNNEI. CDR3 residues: CASSAFGTSGGRSTDTQYF. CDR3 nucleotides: TGTGCCAGCAGTGCCTTCGGGACTAGCGGGGGGAGAAGCACAGATACGCAGTATTTT. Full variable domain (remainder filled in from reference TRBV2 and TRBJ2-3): EPEVTQTPSHQVTQMGQEVILRCVPISNHLYFYWYRQILGQKVEFLVSFYNNEISEKSEIFDDQFSVERPDGSNFTLKIRSTKLEDSAMYFCASSAFGTSGGRSTDTQYFGPGTRLTVL.

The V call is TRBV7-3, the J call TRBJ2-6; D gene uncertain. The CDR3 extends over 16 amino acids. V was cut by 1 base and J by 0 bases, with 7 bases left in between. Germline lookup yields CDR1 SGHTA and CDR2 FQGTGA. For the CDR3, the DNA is TGTGCCAGCAGCTTAAGGCTCCTCTCTGGGGCCAACGTCCTGACTTTC. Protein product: CASSLRLLSGANVLTF.

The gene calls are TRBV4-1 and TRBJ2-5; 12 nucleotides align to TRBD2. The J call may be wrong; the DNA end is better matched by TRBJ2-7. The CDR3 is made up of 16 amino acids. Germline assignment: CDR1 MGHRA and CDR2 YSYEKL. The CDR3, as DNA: TGCGCCAGCAGCCAAGGGCCTAGCGGGGGGGGCTACGAGCAGTACTTC. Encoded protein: CASSQGPSGGGYEQYF.

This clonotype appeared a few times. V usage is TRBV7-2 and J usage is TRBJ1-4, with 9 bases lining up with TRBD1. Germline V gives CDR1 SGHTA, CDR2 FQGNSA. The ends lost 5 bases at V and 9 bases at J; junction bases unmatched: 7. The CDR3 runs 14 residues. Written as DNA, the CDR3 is TGTGCCAGCAGCAGGACAGGGGTTGAGAAAAAACTGTTTTTT. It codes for CASSRTGVEKKLFF.

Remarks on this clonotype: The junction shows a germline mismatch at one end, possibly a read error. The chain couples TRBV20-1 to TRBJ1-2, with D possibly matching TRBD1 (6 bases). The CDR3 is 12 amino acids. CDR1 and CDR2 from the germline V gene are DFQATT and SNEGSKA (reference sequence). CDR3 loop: CSARDRQYGYTF. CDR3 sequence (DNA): TGCAGTGCTCGAGACAGGCAGTATGGCTACACCTTC.

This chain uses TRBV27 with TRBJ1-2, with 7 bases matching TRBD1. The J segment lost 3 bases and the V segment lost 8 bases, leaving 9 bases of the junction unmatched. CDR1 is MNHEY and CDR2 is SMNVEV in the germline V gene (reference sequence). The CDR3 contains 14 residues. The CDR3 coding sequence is TGTGCCAGCGGGGGAACAGGGGCCTACTATGGCTACACCTTC. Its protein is CASGGTGAYYGYTF.

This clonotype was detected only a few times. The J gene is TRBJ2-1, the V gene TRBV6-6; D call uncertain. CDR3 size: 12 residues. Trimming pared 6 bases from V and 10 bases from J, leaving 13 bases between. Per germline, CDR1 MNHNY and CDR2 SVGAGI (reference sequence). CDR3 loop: CASSYTFEEQFF. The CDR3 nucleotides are TGTGCCAGCAGCTACACATTCGAGGAGCAGTTCTTC.

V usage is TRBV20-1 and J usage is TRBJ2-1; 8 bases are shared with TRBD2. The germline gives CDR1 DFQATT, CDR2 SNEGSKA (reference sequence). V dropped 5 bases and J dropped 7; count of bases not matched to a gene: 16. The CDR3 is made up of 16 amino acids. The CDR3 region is CSAPKSGSGEGNEQFF. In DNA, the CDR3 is TGCAGTGCTCCAAAGAGTGGTAGCGGGGAGGGAAATGAGCAGTTCTTC.

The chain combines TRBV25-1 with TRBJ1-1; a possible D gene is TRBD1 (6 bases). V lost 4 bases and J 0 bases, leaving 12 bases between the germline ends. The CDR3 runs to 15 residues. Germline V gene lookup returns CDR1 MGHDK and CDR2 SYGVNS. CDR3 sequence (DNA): TGTGCCAGCAGTGGAAACCGGGACATGAACACTGAAGCTTTCTTT. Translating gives CASSGNRDMNTEAFF.

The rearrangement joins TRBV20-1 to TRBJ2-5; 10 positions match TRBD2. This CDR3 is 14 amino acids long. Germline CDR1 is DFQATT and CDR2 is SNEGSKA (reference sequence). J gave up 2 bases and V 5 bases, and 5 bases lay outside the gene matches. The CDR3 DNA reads TGCAGTGCTCCGACTAGCGGGCGGCAAGAGACCCAGTACTTC. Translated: CSAPTSGRQETQYF.

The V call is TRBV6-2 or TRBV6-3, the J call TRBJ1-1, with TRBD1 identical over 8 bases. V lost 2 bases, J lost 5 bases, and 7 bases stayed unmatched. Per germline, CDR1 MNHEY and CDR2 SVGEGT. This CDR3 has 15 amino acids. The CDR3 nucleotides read TGTGCCAGCAGTTACCGGAGGACAGGGAGGACTGAAGCTTTCTTT. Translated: CASSYRRTGRTEAFF.